This T cell receptor (beta chain) was observed in a study of T-cell memory formation after mild COVID-19. About the study: Largely, the TCR clusters proved donor specific. Findings and caveats of the study: CD4+ contracting clones were mainly CM and EM; CD8+ ones, EMRA. Pre-infection memory carried some responding clones, suggesting that cross-reactive memory joined.

This CDR3 has 17 amino acids. CDR1 and CDR2 (germline): SEHNR, FQNEAQ (reference sequence). Trimming stripped 5 bases from V and 2 bases from J, with 20 bases between. TCRdb re-called the 5' RACE reads with MiXCR, one entry per CDR3 protein. The profile covers around 200,000 distinct CDR3 sequences, with roughly 27% appearing a single time and about an eighth taken by the ten largest. Note on this clonotype: Antigen unknown.

The clonotype was recovered from an adult woman who had mild COVID-19 (a few samples of this study predate the infection). Cell type and time point are not known. Source material: PBMCs or a T cell subset sorted from them (not recorded which). The rearrangement uses TRBV7-9 and TRBJ2-3; tentative D call: TRBD2 (6 bases). Here the CDR3 DNA reads TGTGCCAGCAGCATCTTAGCCCCCAGCGGGCCCACAGATACGCAGTATTTT. Its protein product is CASSILAPSGPTDTQYF. The variable domain in full, with the rest retrieved from reference TRBV7-9 and TRBJ2-3, is DTGVSQNPRHKITKRGQNVTFRCDPISEHNRLYWYRQTLGQGPEFLTYFQNEAQLEKSRLLSDRFSAERPKGSFSTLEIQRTEQGDSAMYLCASSILAPSGPTDTQYFGPGTRLTVL.